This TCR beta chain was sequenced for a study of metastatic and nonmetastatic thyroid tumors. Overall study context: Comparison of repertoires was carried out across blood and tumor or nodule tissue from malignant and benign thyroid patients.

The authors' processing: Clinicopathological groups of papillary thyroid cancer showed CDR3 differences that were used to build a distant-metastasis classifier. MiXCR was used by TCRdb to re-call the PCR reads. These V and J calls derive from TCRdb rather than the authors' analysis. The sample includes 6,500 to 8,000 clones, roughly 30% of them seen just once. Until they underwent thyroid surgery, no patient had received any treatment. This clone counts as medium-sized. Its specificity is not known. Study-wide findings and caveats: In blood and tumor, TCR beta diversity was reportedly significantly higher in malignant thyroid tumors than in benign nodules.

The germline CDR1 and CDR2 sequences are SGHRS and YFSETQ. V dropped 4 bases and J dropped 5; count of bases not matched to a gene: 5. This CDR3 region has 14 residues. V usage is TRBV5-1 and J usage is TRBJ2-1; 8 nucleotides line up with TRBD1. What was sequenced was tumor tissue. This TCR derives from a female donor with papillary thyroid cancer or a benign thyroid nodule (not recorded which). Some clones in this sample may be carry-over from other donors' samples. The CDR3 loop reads CASSPGGHDNEQFF. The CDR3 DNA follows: TGCGCCAGCAGCCCAGGGGGCCACGACAATGAGCAGTTCTTC.